The next 9 T cell receptor beta chains were all read from a single sample in a study of T cell responses to AZD1222 COVID-19 vaccine. Generated by immunoSEQ multiplex PCR, the TCRdb table keeps only in-frame clones and is missing some. The sample lists about 110,000 clones, 90% to 95% seen once, with about 2.2% in the top ten. The specimen was peripheral blood, collected on day 0 of AZD1222 vaccination. The receptor set was obtained from an adult in good health.

To note about this clone: Different DNA sequences within this sample yield the same CDR3. The chain employs TRBV19 and TRBJ1-1; 8 nucleotides align to TRBD1. The germline gives CDR1 LNHDA, CDR2 SQIVND (reference sequence). The CDR3 consists of 14 residues. V dropped 4 bases and J dropped 5; count of bases not matched to a gene: 6. CDR3 region: CASSTGTGRTEAFF. CDR3 bases: TGTGCCAGTAGTACCGGGACAGGAAGGACTGAAGCTTTCTTT.

The rearrangement links TRBV7-9 to TRBJ1-2; TRBD1 matches 8 bases. Germline CDR1 is SEHNR and CDR2 is FQNEAQ (reference sequence). Trimming took 5 bases from V and 4 from J; bases not matched to a gene: 3. The CDR3 consists of 13 residues. The CDR3 loop reads CASSVGTGYGYTF. Here the CDR3 DNA reads TGTGCCAGCAGCGTCGGGACAGGCTATGGCTACACCTTC.

This chain uses TRBV7-3 with TRBJ2-6; the D is unclear. This CDR3 has 16 residues. Trimming took 0 bases from V and 1 from J, leaving 7 bases between them. Germline CDR1 is SGHTA and CDR2 is FQGTGA. The CDR3 here is CASSLTPDSGANVLTF. CDR3 coding DNA: TGTGCCAGCAGCTTAACACCGGATTCTGGGGCCAACGTCCTGACTTTC. Supplemented by reference TRBV7-3 and TRBJ2-6, the full variable domain reads GAGVSQTPSNKVTEKGKYVELRCDPISGHTALYWYRQSLGQGPEFLIYFQGTGAADDSGLPNDRFFAVRPEGSVSTLKIQRTERGDSAVYLCASSLTPDSGANVLTFGAGSRLTVL.

This chain uses TRBV5-6 with TRBJ1-2; possible D gene TRBD1, 6 bases. V lost 4 bases to trimming and J lost 4 bases, with 14 bases between them. Germline loops: CDR1 SGHDT, CDR2 YYEEEE. This CDR3 contains 14 residues. CDR3 protein: CASSLIRGTYGYTF. Written as DNA, the CDR3 is TGTGCCAGCAGCCTAATCAGGGGAACCTATGGCTACACCTTC.

This clone was seen a handful of times. This chain uses TRBV4-3 with TRBJ2-2; 8 nucleotides match TRBD2. The V segment lost 6 bases and the J segment 3 bases; nucleotides outside the gene matches: 3. This CDR3 contains 14 residues. Germline CDR1 reads LGHNA; CDR2 reads YSLEER. CDR3 in DNA: TGCGCCAGCAGAAGAGCGGGGGACACCGGGGAGCTGTTTTTT. Its translation: CASRRAGDTGELFF.

V usage is TRBV19 and J usage is TRBJ2-1; D remains unclear. This CDR3 contains 15 residues. The germline V gene has CDR1 LNHDA and CDR2 SQIVND (reference sequence). Trimming removed 5 bases from V and 0 bases from J, with 11 bases in between. DNA of the CDR3: TGTGCCAGTAGTGGTAGCAGGAGCTCCTACAATGAGCAGTTCTTC. Amino acid sequence: CASSGSRSSYNEQFF.

The chain employs TRBV7-6 and TRBJ2-1; D is ambiguous. CDR3 length equals 17 residues. The germline V gene encodes CDR1 SGHVS and CDR2 FNYEAQ. Trimming took 5 bases from V and 9 from J, leaving 26 bases between them. The CDR3: CASSPPGWGTLTGEQFF. The CDR3 DNA follows: TGTGCCAGCAGCCCCCCGGGCTGGGGAACCCTCACTGGTGAGCAGTTCTTC.

The chain uses TRBV3-1 (or the pseudogene TRBV3-2) and TRBJ1-1; no reliable D call. From germline, CDR1 is LGHDT and CDR2 YNNKEL (reference sequence). The CDR3 contains 12 residues. With 9 bases removed from V and 5 bases from J, the gap between germline ends came to 13 bases. CDR3 in DNA: TGTGCCAGTTGGAACGGGGAAACTGAAGCTTTCTTT. The encoded protein is CASWNGETEAFF.

This chain joins TRBV28 and TRBJ1-5, with D possibly TRBD1 on 6 matching bases. Between the trimmed V and J ends, which lost 6 bases and 1 base, there was a span of 16 bases. Germline CDR1 and CDR2: MDHEN and SYDVKM. CDR3 length: 16 residues. CDR3 sequence: CASSIYRARSNQPQHF. CDR3 sequence (DNA): TGTGCCAGCAGCATATACAGGGCACGCAGCAATCAGCCCCAGCATTTT.